The clone carrying this T cell receptor beta chain was detected many times. The antigen is not known. Using RNA transcripts, the TCR beta CDR3 regions were amplified. HTBI-primed RT-PCR formed the first round, and a multiplex PCR formed the second. In TCRdb, the multiplex PCR reads were re-called with MiXCR into one record per CDR3 protein. The table includes hundreds of thousands of distinct CDR3 sequences, roughly 21% detected once. The entry originates in a study of Graves' ophthalmopathy and Graves' hyperthyroidism. Study-level findings and limits: In separating ophthalmopathy from stable hyperthyroidism, a 13-signature model achieved 85% to 90% sensitivity and about 80% specificity. A majority of expanded thyroid clonotypes exceeding 0.001 frequency were likewise present in blood.

Ophthalmopathy not arising within 18 months of follow-up defined hyperthyroidism as stable. Hyperthyroidism in these 18- to 65-year-old patients was newly diagnosed, lasting under 2 months. This clonotype originated in a woman between 18 and 29 years old with stable Graves' hyperthyroidism. What was sequenced was peripheral blood.

CDR3: CATSDLGSRDGETQYF. DNA for the CDR3: TGTGCCACCAGTGATTTGGGGTCCAGGGATGGGGAGACCCAGTACTTC. This sequence joins TRBV24-1 and TRBJ2-5, with D possibly TRBD1 on 5 matching bases. V was trimmed by 0 bases and J by 5 bases, leaving 15 bases between them. The CDR3 is 16 residues long. Germline loops: CDR1 KGHDR, CDR2 SFDVKD.